Listed here are 27 T cell receptor beta chains from one sample, sequenced in a study of T cell responses to AZD1222 COVID-19 vaccine (dated by TCRdb to about 2021). The time point label corresponds to: baseline before first vaccination. Libraries were prepared through the immunoSEQ multiplex PCR assay. The source is immuneACCESS, and TCRdb retained only in-frame sequences with V and J called. Part of the clones is not carried over; for the studies checked, unresolved V genes explain less than half of this, and the remainder is unexplained. Within this sample are over 100,000 clones, with about 86% of them counted one time only. Around a tenth of the sample goes to the ten largest clones. The source material was peripheral blood, sampled on day 0 of AZD1222 vaccination. The source of these receptors is an adult in good health.

The chain combines TRBV30 with TRBJ1-1; D is possibly TRBD1 (5 bases). This CDR3 is 13 amino acids long. Germline values: CDR1 GTSNPN, CDR2 SVGIG (reference sequence). V was pared by 2 bases and J by 6 bases, with 13 bases between. The CDR3: CAWSPHWGAEAFF. DNA for the CDR3: TGTGCCTGGAGTCCCCACTGGGGGGCTGAAGCTTTCTTT.

The chain has TRBV19 and TRBJ1-2; 7 bases align to TRBD1. This CDR3 has 15 amino acids. Germline V lookup: CDR1 LNHDA, CDR2 SQIVND (reference sequence). With V trimmed by 6 bases and J by 2 bases, 9 bases remained unmatched. The CDR3 here is CASRREGQANYGYTF. CDR3 bases: TGTGCCAGTAGACGAGAAGGACAGGCGAACTATGGCTACACCTTC. The variable domain in full, with the rest retrieved from reference TRBV19 and TRBJ1-2, is DGGITQSPKYLFRKEGQNVTLSCEQNLNHDAMYWYRQDPGQGLRLIYYSQIVNDFQKGDIAEGYSVSREKKESFPLTVTSAQKNPTAFYLCASRREGQANYGYTFGSGTRLTVV.

This chain links TRBV7-6 with TRBJ2-2; 11 positions match TRBD1. The CDR3 loop spans 15 amino acids. V was clipped by 5 bases and J by 4 bases; unmatched bases: 3. Germline values: CDR1 SGHVS, CDR2 FNYEAQ. DNA of the CDR3: TGTGCCAGCAGCCCCGGGACAGGGGGCACCGGGGAGCTGTTTTTT. It is translated as CASSPGTGGTGELFF.

The genes are TRBV6-5 and TRBJ2-5, with D tentatively TRBD2 (6 bases). In germline, CDR1 is MNHEY, CDR2 SVGAGI. This CDR3 contains 14 residues. With 6 bases removed from V and 5 bases from J, the gap between germline ends came to 16 bases. The DNA of the CDR3 is TGTGCCAGCAGGCGGGGCCAGGGTGGGGAGACCCAGTACTTC. Its translation: CASRRGQGGETQYF.

The chain links TRBV21-1 to TRBJ1-2; the DNA was not compared with TRBD1, the D call given in the table. TRBV21-1 is shown as a pseudogene. The length of the CDR3 is 15 residues. CDR3 amino acids: CASSPIPGHHYGYTF. For the CDR3, the DNA is TGTGCCAGCAGCCCCATTCCGGGACACCACTATGGCTACACCTTC.

The rearrangement links TRBV2 to TRBJ1-5, with 7 bases aligning to TRBD1. Germline CDR1 is SNHLY and CDR2 is FYNNEI. V trimming: 4 bases; J trimming: 3 bases; junction bases outside the gene matches: 6. This CDR3 has 15 residues. CDR3 loop: CASSGQGDVNQPQHF. DNA of the CDR3: TGTGCCAGCAGTGGGCAGGGGGATGTCAATCAGCCCCAGCATTTT.

The chain carries TRBV5-4 and TRBJ2-1; TRBD1 matches at 7 bases. After removal of 2 bases from V and 6 bases from J, the junction contained 5 bases not matched to a gene. Germline V gene sequence: CDR1 SGHNT, CDR2 YYREEE (reference sequence). This CDR3 is built from 14 residues. The CDR3 sequence is CASSLDRVGNEQFF. CDR3 DNA sequence: TGTGCCAGCAGCTTAGACAGGGTCGGCAATGAGCAGTTCTTC.

The chain carries TRBV6-8 and TRBJ2-5; tentatively, D is TRBD1 (6 bases). The V gene's germline CDR1 is MNHGY and CDR2 SAAAGT. The CDR3 is made up of 15 amino acids. The V and J ends lost 6 bases and 1 base respectively, with 15 bases between them. The CDR3 sequence: CASRPQQGLQETQYF. In nucleotides, the CDR3 is TGTGCCAGCAGGCCACAGCAGGGGCTCCAAGAGACCCAGTACTTC.

The rearrangement links TRBV6-4 to TRBJ1-5, with 9 nucleotides matching TRBD1. Trimming took 6 bases from V and 0 from J; bases not matched to a gene: 15. The CDR3 loop spans 19 amino acids. Germline lookup yields CDR1 MRHNA and CDR2 SNTAGT. CDR3 in amino acids: CASRIYRDREIYSNQPQHF. The CDR3 nucleotides read TGTGCCAGCAGAATATACCGGGACAGGGAAATTTATAGCAATCAGCCCCAGCATTTT.

The chain employs TRBV5-6 and TRBJ1-5, with D uncertain. V was shortened by 0 bases and J by 3 bases, with 7 bases between the two germline ends. CDR3 length equals 14 residues. Germline CDR1 is SGHDT and CDR2 is YYEEEE. CDR3 in amino acids: CASSLEGDNQPQHF. CDR3 nucleotides: TGTGCCAGCAGCTTGGAGGGAGACAATCAGCCCCAGCATTTT.

CDR3 region: CASSYSRKGEIDGYTF. The CDR3 region has the DNA TGTGCCAGCAGTTACTCGAGGAAGGGGGAGATTGACGGCTACACCTTC. The chain employs TRBV6-5 and TRBJ1-2; possibly TRBD1 for D (6 bases). Trimming cost V 0 bases and J 8 bases, with 19 bases left between them. The germline V gene has CDR1 MNHEY and CDR2 SVGAGI. CDR3 length: 16 residues.

The chain links TRBV7-2 to TRBJ2-5, with D unclear. Trimming cost V 1 base and J 5 bases, with 14 bases left between them. CDR1 and CDR2 (germline): SGHTA, FQGNSA. The CDR3 has 15 amino acids. CDR3 nucleotide sequence: TGTGCCAGCAGCTTAGGCTCTAGTAATTGGGAGACCCAGTACTTC. It is translated as CASSLGSSNWETQYF.

This clone has more than one count but fewer than ten. The rearrangement links TRBV19 to TRBJ1-4; D remains unclear. Germline V CDR1 and CDR2: LNHDA, SQIVND (reference sequence). CDR3 size: 14 residues. Trimming pared 10 bases from V and 0 bases from J, leaving 12 bases between. Here the CDR3 DNA reads TGTGCCACTAGCGGCGTCGCAACTAATGAAAAACTGTTTTTT. Translation gives CATSGVATNEKLFF.

The chain recombines TRBV7-2 with TRBJ1-3; 8 bases fit TRBD1. CDR1 and CDR2 from the germline V gene are SGHTA and FQGNSA. Trimming at V came to 5 bases and at J to 1 base, leaving 4 bases not matched to a gene. The CDR3 has 15 residues. In DNA form, the CDR3 reads TGTGCCAGCAGCCCAGGGACAGGATCTGGAAACACCATATATTTT. Translation: CASSPGTGSGNTIYF.

V gene TRBV19 combines with J gene TRBJ2-3, with 13 bases fitting TRBD2. The CDR3 sequence is 16 residues long. CDR1 is LNHDA and CDR2 is SQIVND in the germline V gene (reference sequence). Losses at the gene ends were 4 bases for V and 2 bases for J; bases not matched to a gene: 3. The CDR3 DNA sequence: TGTGCCAGTAGTAGACTAGCGGGGGGTTCCACAGATACGCAGTATTTT. Translated: CASSRLAGGSTDTQYF.

The chain joins TRBV11-2 to TRBJ2-2, with D perhaps TRBD1 (5 bases). Between the trimmed V and J ends, which lost 5 bases and 7 bases, there was a span of 17 bases. Germline V gene lookup returns CDR1 SGHAT and CDR2 FQNNGV. The CDR3 runs to 15 residues. CDR3 DNA: TGTGCCAGCAGCCCTAGGGTGGGGCTGGACGGGGAGCTGTTTTTT. Protein sequence: CASSPRVGLDGELFF.

This chain joins TRBV7-9 and TRBJ2-7; TRBD1 aligns across 7 bases. V lost 5 bases, J lost 3 bases, and 13 bases stayed unmatched. This CDR3 has 16 amino acids. CDR1 and CDR2 (germline): SEHNR, FQNEAQ (reference sequence). Written as DNA, the CDR3 is TGTGCCAGCAGCCAAACAGGGGCACCCGAAAGCTACGAGCAGTACTTC. Translation gives CASSQTGAPESYEQYF.

This clone was seen only once. J is TRBJ1-3 and V is TRBV14; 8 bases align to TRBD1. Losses at the gene ends were 1 base for V and 5 bases for J; bases not matched to a gene: 1. CDR1 and CDR2 from the germline V gene are SGHDN and FVKESK. This CDR3 is built from 14 residues. CDR3 nucleotides: TGTGCCAGCAGCCAAGGGACAGGGCGAAACACCATATATTTT. Protein sequence: CASSQGTGRNTIYF.

The V gene is TRBV19, the J gene TRBJ2-5; 12 bases map to TRBD2. V was pared by 1 base and J by 5 bases, with 11 bases of the junction left unmatched. The germline gives CDR1 LNHDA, CDR2 SQIVND (reference sequence). This CDR3 has 18 amino acids. As DNA, the CDR3 is TGTGCCAGTAGTATAGCTGCGACTAGCGGGAGTCTAGGGGAGACCCAGTACTTC. Protein product: CASSIAATSGSLGETQYF.

The CDR3 spells CASSRGQGYGYTF. For the CDR3, the DNA is TGTGCCAGCAGTCGTGGACAGGGGTATGGCTACACCTTC. The rearrangement uses TRBV12-3 or TRBV12-4 and TRBJ1-2, with 9 bases matching TRBD1. This CDR3 has 13 amino acids. J was trimmed by 5 bases and V by 5 bases; bases with no gene match: 3.

This clone was recorded a few times. J is TRBJ1-1 and V is TRBV4-3; D is uncertain. Trimming pared 0 bases from V and 6 bases from J, leaving 11 bases between. CDR1 and CDR2 from the germline V gene are LGHNA and YSLEER. The CDR3 covers 14 residues. CDR3 in DNA: TGCGCCAGCAGCCAAGATTGGCAGACACCTGAAGCTTTCTTT. It is translated as CASSQDWQTPEAFF.

CDR3 coding DNA: TGTGCCAGTAGTATAAACCCCGGGACAGGGGACATCTACGAGCAGTACTTC. This sequence encodes CASSINPGTGDIYEQYF. V usage is TRBV19 and J usage is TRBJ2-7; TRBD1 matches at 10 bases. Losses at the gene ends were 2 bases for V and 3 bases for J; bases not matched to a gene: 10. The CDR3 runs 17 residues. Germline V lookup: CDR1 LNHDA, CDR2 SQIVND (reference sequence). Based on the CDR3 plus reference TRBV19 and TRBJ2-7, the full variable domain is DGGITQSPKYLFRKEGQNVTLSCEQNLNHDAMYWYRQDPGQGLRLIYYSQIVNDFQKGDIAEGYSVSREKKESFPLTVTSAQKNPTAFYLCASSINPGTGDIYEQYFGPGTRLTVT.

The chain employs TRBV5-1 and TRBJ2-3; D gene uncertain. Germline-derived CDR1 and CDR2 are SGHRS and YFSETQ. Trimming shortened V by 4 bases and J by 8 bases, and 17 bases separated the two germline ends. This CDR3 region has 14 residues. CDR3 region: CASSPGSFLGTQYF. The CDR3 bases are TGCGCCAGCAGCCCCGGGTCTTTTCTAGGTACGCAGTATTTT.

CDR3 in amino acids: CSASAGTASSYEQYF. The CDR3 DNA is TGCAGTGCTAGTGCCGGGACGGCCAGCTCCTACGAGCAGTACTTC. The rearrangement uses TRBV20-1 and TRBJ2-7; D tentatively reads TRBD1 or TRBD2 (5 bases each). Deletions cut 3 bases from V and 0 bases from J, with 15 bases between. Germline CDR1 and CDR2: DFQATT and SNEGSKA (reference sequence). The CDR3 sequence is 15 residues long.

The chain joins TRBV28 to TRBJ2-7; 7 bases line up with TRBD1. CDR1 MDHEN and CDR2 SYDVKM come from the germline V gene. V shed 6 bases, J shed 10 bases, and the junction held 18 bases outside the gene matches. The CDR3 sequence is 15 residues long. CDR3: CASRTPGTARKVQYF. Written as DNA, the CDR3 is TGTGCCAGCAGAACTCCCGGGACAGCGCGGAAAGTACAGTACTTC.

This clone was seen only a few times. This chain connects TRBV9 to TRBJ2-1; D not certain. The CDR3 covers 16 residues. Germline V gene data show CDR1 as SGDLS and CDR2 as YYNGEE. Between the trimmed V and J ends, which lost 2 bases and 6 bases, there was a span of 18 bases. The chain's CDR3 is CASSVRATVGSNEQFF. The CDR3 DNA reads TGTGCCAGCAGCGTTCGGGCCACGGTTGGAAGCAATGAGCAGTTCTTC. The full variable domain, completed using reference TRBV9 and TRBJ2-1, is DSGVTQTPKHLITATGQRVTLRCSPRSGDLSVYWYQQSLDQGLQFLIQYYNGEERAKGNILERFSAQQFPDLHSELNLSSLELGDSALYFCASSVRATVGSNEQFFGPGTRLTVL.

The rearrangement uses TRBV19 and TRBJ2-1; the match to TRBD2 covers 12 bases. Unmatched junction bases numbered 3, after V lost 5 bases and J lost 7 bases. The CDR3 is made up of 14 amino acids. Germline CDR1 and CDR2: LNHDA and SQIVND (reference sequence). CDR3 bases: TGTGCCAGTAGTTCCGGACTAGCGGGAAATGAGCAGTTCTTC. Translation gives CASSSGLAGNEQFF.